The 24 T cell receptor beta chains below come from one sample, sequenced in a study of CD8+CD57+ T cells in acquired aplastic anemia. An expansion of CD8+CD57+ cells by flow cytometry had been shown in patients chosen for sequencing. Genomic DNA served as template for TCR beta VDJ and CDR3 profiling. MiXCR was run by TCRdb on the reads, yielding one entry per CDR3 protein. The sample consists of some 160,000 distinct CDR3 sequences, around half of them appearing once. Input material: sorted CD4+, CD8+, or CD8+CD57+ T cells (not recorded which) from PBMCs. Every receptor here comes from a human donor with aplastic anemia.

The rearrangement joins TRBV20-1 to TRBJ2-3; the match to TRBD2 covers 9 bases. V gave up 0 bases and J gave up 7 bases; unmatched junction bases: 11. Germline CDR1 reads DFQATT; CDR2 reads SNEGSKA (reference sequence). The length of the CDR3 is 16 residues. The CDR3 nucleotides read TGCAGTGCTAGAGATCCGCTAGCGGGGAGCACGAATACGCAGTATTTT. Translating it yields CSARDPLAGSTNTQYF.

The chain employs TRBV2 and TRBJ2-5; D remains unclear. The V end lost 8 bases, the J end lost 9 bases, and 19 bases lay between the germline ends. Germline CDR1 and CDR2: SNHLY and FYNNEI. The CDR3 runs to 13 residues. The CDR3 protein is CASARDSNQPQYF. The CDR3 coding sequence is TGTGCCAGCGCTAGGGATAGCAATCAGCCCCAGTACTTC.

The chain couples TRBV29-1 to TRBJ1-1, with D maybe TRBD1 (6 bases). The CDR3 totals 17 residues. Germline V gene data show CDR1 as SQVTM and CDR2 as ANQGSEA. The V end was cut by 4 bases, the J end by 0 bases, with 21 bases between. CDR3 in amino acids: CSVVSWTRGSMNTEAFF. The DNA of the CDR3 is TGCAGCGTTGTTTCGTGGACAAGGGGGAGCATGAACACTGAAGCTTTCTTT.

This clonotype was counted ten times or more. The rearrangement uses TRBV19 and TRBJ1-5, with D maybe TRBD1 (6 bases). Germline loops: CDR1 LNHDA, CDR2 SQIVND (reference sequence). This CDR3 contains 18 residues. V was shortened by 3 bases and J by 1 base, with 19 bases between the two germline ends. Here the CDR3 DNA reads TGTGCCAGTAGTATTGGGCAGGGGAATACTAGAAGCAATCAGCCCCAGCATTTT. Translated: CASSIGQGNTRSNQPQHF.

As concerns this clonotype: This may be a read error: a much more frequent sequence differs by one nucleotide. The chain combines TRBV12-5 with TRBJ2-7; the match to TRBD1 covers 7 bases. The CDR3 extends over 12 amino acids. Germline V gives CDR1 LGHNT, CDR2 FRNRAP. The CDR3 DNA reads as TGTGCTAGTGGTTTAGAACCGGAACAGGGGTTCTTC. As protein: CASGLEPEQGFF.

The chain links TRBV24-1 to TRBJ1-5; D is unresolved. Trimming took 4 bases from V and 1 from J, leaving 13 bases between them. The germline CDR1 and CDR2 sequences are KGHDR and SFDVKD. The CDR3 has 16 residues. The chain's CDR3 is CATSDPGGGSNQPQHF. DNA of the CDR3: TGTGCCACCAGTGACCCGGGTGGAGGAAGCAATCAGCCCCAGCATTTT.

This clonotype showed up many times. The chain links TRBV4-3 to TRBJ2-1; TRBD2 aligns across 9 bases. The length of the CDR3 is 17 residues. CDR1 is LGHNA, CDR2 YSLEER, per germline. The V segment lost 0 bases and the J segment 0 bases; nucleotides outside the gene matches: 3. CDR3 residues: CASSQEAAGGSYNEQFF. The DNA for the CDR3 is TGCGCCAGCAGCCAAGAGGCAGCGGGGGGCTCCTACAATGAGCAGTTCTTC.

This clonotype has a handful of counts. The chain combines TRBV19 with TRBJ1-1; 7 nucleotides line up with TRBD1. The CDR3 extends over 15 amino acids. J lost 3 bases, V lost 6 bases, and 10 bases had no gene match. Germline V gene data show CDR1 as LNHDA and CDR2 as SQIVND (reference sequence). The CDR3 loop reads CASSPWEGADTEAFF. Here the CDR3 DNA reads TGTGCCAGTAGCCCCTGGGAGGGGGCGGACACTGAAGCTTTCTTT.

This clonotype was counted a few times. The chain recombines TRBV7-9 with TRBJ2-7; D gene unclear. CDR1 SEHNR and CDR2 FQNEAQ come from the germline V gene (reference sequence). The CDR3 is 13 amino acids. V was trimmed by 5 bases and J by 3 bases, leaving 11 bases between them. The CDR3 region is CASSTRMGYEQYF. The CDR3 nucleotides are TGTGCCAGCAGCACAAGGATGGGCTACGAGCAGTACTTC. Full variable domain (rest looked up from reference TRBV7-9 and TRBJ2-7): DTGVSQNPRHKITKRGQNVTFRCDPISEHNRLYWYRQTLGQGPEFLTYFQNEAQLEKSRLLSDRFSAERPKGSFSTLEIQRTEQGDSAMYLCASSTRMGYEQYFGPGTRLTVT.

This clonotype was recorded a few times. The chain links TRBV5-1 to TRBJ2-4; unclear D gene. Germline CDR1 reads SGHRS; CDR2 reads YFSETQ. This CDR3 region has 11 residues. V was clipped by 4 bases and J by 11 bases, with 10 bases between them. CDR3: CASSDLDVQYF. CDR3 coding DNA: TGCGCCAGCAGCGATCTGGACGTTCAGTACTTC.

As concerns this clonotype: A clone one base away is much larger, so this may be a read error. The chain uses TRBV11-2 and TRBJ1-2; perhaps TRBD1 as D (5 bases). The CDR3 is made up of 16 amino acids. Per germline, CDR1 SGHAT and CDR2 FQNNGV. CDR3 in DNA: TGTGCCAGCAACTTAGGAGGCCTCACCGGGGCGGGTGGCTACACCTTC. This gives the protein CASNLGGLTGAGGYTF. The full variable domain, completed using reference TRBV11-2 and TRBJ1-2, is EAGVAQSPRYKIIEKRQSVAFWCNPISGHATLYWYQQILGQGPKLLIQFQNNGVVDDSQLPKDRFSAERLKGVDSTLKIQPAKLEDSAVYLCASNLGGLTGAGGYTFGSGTRLTVV.

J is TRBJ2-7 and V is TRBV24-1, with 8 bases aligning to TRBD1. CDR1 is KGHDR and CDR2 is SFDVKD in the germline V gene. V trimming: 9 bases; J trimming: 7 bases; junction bases outside the gene matches: 16. The CDR3 extends over 15 amino acids. CDR3 sequence: CATRTIRQGPGEQYF. CDR3 bases: TGTGCCACCCGTACAATCCGACAGGGGCCGGGGGAGCAGTACTTC.

This clonotype appeared many times. This CDR3 reads CASSIWDRNYGYTF. The CDR3 region has the DNA TGTGCCAGTAGTATTTGGGACAGAAACTATGGCTACACCTTC. The genes are TRBV19 and TRBJ1-2; 7 bases line up with TRBD1. CDR1 LNHDA and CDR2 SQIVND come from the germline V gene (reference sequence). The V gene end was trimmed by 3 bases and the J gene end by 2 bases; junction bases not matched to a gene: 3. The CDR3 length is 14 residues.

This clonotype was counted at least ten times. The chain is built from TRBV6-2 or TRBV6-3 and TRBJ2-2; D not certain. V lost 4 bases and J lost 4, with 4 bases in between. CDR3 size: 12 residues. The germline V gene encodes CDR1 MNHEY and CDR2 SVGEGT. The CDR3, as DNA: TGTGCCAGCAGTTTTCTCACCGGGGAGCTGTTTTTT. Translating it yields CASSFLTGELFF.

This chain connects TRBV7-2 to TRBJ2-2; D uncertain. Germline lookup yields CDR1 SGHTA and CDR2 FQGNSA. V gave up 5 bases and J gave up 0 bases, with 10 bases separating them. The CDR3 totals 15 residues. The CDR3 loop is CASSERGTNTGELFF. DNA of the CDR3: TGTGCCAGCAGCGAACGAGGAACGAACACCGGGGAGCTGTTTTTT. The full variable domain, in which reference TRBV7-2 and TRBJ2-2 provide the parts outside the CDR3, is GAGVSQSPSNKVTEKGKDVELRCDPISGHTALYWYRQSLGQGLEFLIYFQGNSAPDKSGLPSDRFSAERTGGSVSTLTIQRTQQEDSAVYLCASSERGTNTGELFFGEGSRLTVL.

The table lists this clonotype with a few counts. This chain uses TRBV12-3 or TRBV12-4 with TRBJ1-4; 8 bases agree with TRBD1. J lost 5 bases, V lost 6 bases, and 8 bases had no gene match. The CDR3 spans 15 residues. The CDR3 spells CASSQKTGANEKLFF. The CDR3 DNA is TGTGCCAGCAGCCAAAAGACAGGGGCAAATGAAAAACTGTTTTTT.

The chain combines TRBV24-1 with TRBJ1-2; D possibly corresponds to TRBD1 (6 bases). V was cut by 2 bases and J by 7 bases, with 10 bases left in between. The V gene's germline CDR1 is KGHDR and CDR2 SFDVKD. The CDR3 runs 13 residues. Written as DNA, the CDR3 is TGTGCCACCAGTGATTCTCGGACAGCTGGCTACACCTTC. This translates into CATSDSRTAGYTF.

This clonotype was seen repeatedly, ten times or more. V usage is TRBV10-3 and J usage is TRBJ1-4; D unclear. In germline, CDR1 is ENHRY, CDR2 SYGVKD. Trimming shortened V by 0 bases and J by 4 bases, and 15 bases separated the two germline ends. The CDR3 has 17 amino acids. The CDR3 DNA reads as TGTGCCATCAGTGAGTCTTCAGGAGAACAAATTAATGAAAAACTGTTTTTT. Amino acid sequence: CAISESSGEQINEKLFF.

The table lists this clonotype with many counts. The V call is TRBV2, the J call TRBJ2-5; the D gene is possibly TRBD1 (6 bases). Germline V gives CDR1 SNHLY, CDR2 FYNNEI. Trimming shortened V by 3 bases and J by 4 bases, and 9 bases separated the two germline ends. The CDR3 covers 13 residues. The DNA for the CDR3 is TGTGCCAGCAGTGAGGCCAGGGGAGAGACCCAGTACTTC. Translation gives CASSEARGETQYF.

The genes are TRBV20-1 and TRBJ1-2; D unclear. The ends were cut back, 1 base at V and 5 bases at J, with 8 bases in the middle. The germline V gene encodes CDR1 DFQATT and CDR2 SNEGSKA (reference sequence). This CDR3 has 12 amino acids. As DNA, the CDR3 is TGCAGTGCTAGAGTAGGAGAGTATGGCTACACCTTC. Encoded protein: CSARVGEYGYTF.

The genes are TRBV2 and TRBJ1-1, with TRBD1 identical over 7 bases. J gave up 1 base and V 5 bases, and 10 bases lay outside the gene matches. The CDR3 has 16 residues. Germline-derived CDR1 and CDR2 are SNHLY and FYNNEI. The CDR3 DNA is TGTGCCAGCAGTCCCCGACAGGGTGGTAAGAACACTGAAGCTTTCTTT. Its translation: CASSPRQGGKNTEAFF.

This clonotype appeared many times. This CDR3 is CASSLDRANEQYF. CDR3 nucleotide sequence: TGTGCCAGCAGCTTAGACAGGGCAAACGAGCAGTACTTC. The chain links TRBV7-7 to TRBJ2-7, with a weak D call TRBD1 (6 bases). Looked up from germline, CDR1 is SSHAT and CDR2 is FNYEAQ (reference sequence). The CDR3 spans 13 residues. V gave up 1 base and J gave up 5 bases, with 9 bases separating them. The full variable domain, in which reference TRBV7-7 and TRBJ2-7 provide the parts outside the CDR3, is GAGVSQSPRYKVTKRGQDVTLRCDPISSHATLYWYQQALGQGPEFLTYFNYEAQPDKSGLPSDRFSAERPEGSISTLTIQRTEQRDSAMYRCASSLDRANEQYFGPGTRLTVT.

This clonotype appeared many times. The chain recombines TRBV20-1 with TRBJ1-2; 7 nucleotides line up with TRBD1. Germline trimming cut 0 bases from V and 4 bases from J; bases unmatched to any gene: 5. CDR1 and CDR2 from the germline V gene are DFQATT and SNEGSKA (reference sequence). The CDR3 is 14 residues long. This CDR3 reads CSARDAGGGYGYTF. The CDR3 nucleotides are TGCAGTGCTAGAGATGCAGGGGGTGGCTATGGCTACACCTTC.

The chain combines TRBV2 with TRBJ2-5, with D uncertain. The CDR3 spans 15 residues. Germline lookup yields CDR1 SNHLY and CDR2 FYNNEI. V dropped 0 bases and J dropped 3 bases, with 11 bases sitting between them. CDR3 sequence: CASSEALGKKETQYF. CDR3 DNA sequence: TGTGCCAGCAGTGAAGCGCTTGGCAAGAAAGAGACCCAGTACTTC.